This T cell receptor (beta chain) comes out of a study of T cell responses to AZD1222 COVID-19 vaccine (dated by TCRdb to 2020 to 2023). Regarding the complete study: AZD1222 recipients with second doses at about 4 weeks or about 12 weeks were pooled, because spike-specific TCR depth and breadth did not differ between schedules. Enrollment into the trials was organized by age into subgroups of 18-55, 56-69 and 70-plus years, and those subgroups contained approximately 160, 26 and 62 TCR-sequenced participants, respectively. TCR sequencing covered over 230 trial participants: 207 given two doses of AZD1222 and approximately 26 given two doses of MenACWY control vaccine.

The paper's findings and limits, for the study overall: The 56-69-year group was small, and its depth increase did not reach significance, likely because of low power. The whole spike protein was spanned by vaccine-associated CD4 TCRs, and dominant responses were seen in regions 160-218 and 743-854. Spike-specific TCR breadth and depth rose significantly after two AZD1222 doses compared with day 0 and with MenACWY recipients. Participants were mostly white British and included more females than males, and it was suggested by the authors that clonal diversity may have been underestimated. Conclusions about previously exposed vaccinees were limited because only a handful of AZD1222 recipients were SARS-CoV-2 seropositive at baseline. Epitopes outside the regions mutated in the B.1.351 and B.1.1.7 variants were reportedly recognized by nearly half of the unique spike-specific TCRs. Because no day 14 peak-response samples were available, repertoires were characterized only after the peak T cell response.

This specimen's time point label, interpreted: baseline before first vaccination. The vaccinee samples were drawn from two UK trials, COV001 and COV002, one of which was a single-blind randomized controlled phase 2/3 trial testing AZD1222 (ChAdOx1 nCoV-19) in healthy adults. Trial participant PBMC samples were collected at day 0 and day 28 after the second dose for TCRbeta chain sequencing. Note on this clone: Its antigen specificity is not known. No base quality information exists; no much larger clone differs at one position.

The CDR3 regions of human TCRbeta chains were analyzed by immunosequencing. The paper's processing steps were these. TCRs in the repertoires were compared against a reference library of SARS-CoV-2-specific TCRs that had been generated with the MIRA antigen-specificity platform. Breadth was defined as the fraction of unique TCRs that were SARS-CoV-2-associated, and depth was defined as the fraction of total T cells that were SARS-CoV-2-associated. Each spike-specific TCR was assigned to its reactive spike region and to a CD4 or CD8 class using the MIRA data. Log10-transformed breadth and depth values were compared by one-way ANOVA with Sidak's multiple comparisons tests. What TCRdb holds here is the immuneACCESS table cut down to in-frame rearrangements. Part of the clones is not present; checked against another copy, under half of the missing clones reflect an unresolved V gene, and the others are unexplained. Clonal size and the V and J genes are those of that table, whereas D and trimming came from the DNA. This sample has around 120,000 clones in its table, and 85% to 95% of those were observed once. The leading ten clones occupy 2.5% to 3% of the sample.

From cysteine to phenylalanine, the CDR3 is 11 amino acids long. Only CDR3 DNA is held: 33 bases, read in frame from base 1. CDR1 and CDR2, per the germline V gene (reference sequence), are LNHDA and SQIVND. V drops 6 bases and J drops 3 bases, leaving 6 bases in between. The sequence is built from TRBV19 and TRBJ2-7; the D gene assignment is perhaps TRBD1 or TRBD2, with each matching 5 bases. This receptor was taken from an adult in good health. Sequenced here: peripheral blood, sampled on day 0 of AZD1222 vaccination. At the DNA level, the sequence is TGTGCCAGTAGGGGGGACTACGAGCAGTACTTC. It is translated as CASRGDYEQYF.